Sequencing of this T cell receptor (beta chain) was carried out in a study of T cell repertoires in cytomegalovirus infection. Overall study context: Both a matching HLA type and CMV infection were indicated by public TCR beta signatures.

Regarding this clonotype: Its specificity is not known.

General study findings and limits: Within the response measured ex vivo, HLA-C-restricted CMV-specific TCR beta clonotypes were dominant.

Germline CDR1 SGHTA, CDR2 FQGNSA. J lost 5 bases, V lost 2 bases, and 9 bases had no gene match. The CDR3 has 16 amino acids. One entry per CDR3 protein, called by TCRdb with MiXCR from the reads. Among about 310,000 distinct CDR3 sequences listed, roughly 25% were seen once. Sequenced material: cultured PBMCs, taken from culture after CMV antigen stimulation. The clonotype was recovered from a human donor in good health (CMV status not recorded). Some clones in this sample may be carry-over from other donors' samples. This chain links TRBV7-2 with TRBJ2-5; 9 positions match TRBD1. The CDR3 DNA reads as TGTGCCAGCAGCTTATTTGGGACAGGGCTTTGGGAGACCCAGTACTTC. Its translation is CASSLFGTGLWETQYF.